These 15 T cell receptor beta chains were sequenced from one sample in a study of T cells expressing NK-cell markers. After re-calling the 5' RACE reads, TCRdb lists one entry per CDR3 protein, DNA absent. The repertoire table contains 400,000 or so distinct CDR3 sequences. Sequenced sample: blood T cells: a sorted CD56 or NKG2C T cell subset, CD4+ or CD8+ T cells, or bulk PBMC T cells (not recorded which). All receptors derive from a woman aged 50 to 60 in good health.

The chain joins TRBV9 to TRBJ2-7; TCRdb outputs TRBD2, but without DNA this stays unchecked. The CDR3 loop spans 15 amino acids. Germline CDR1 and CDR2: SGDLS and YYNGEE. This CDR3 reads CASSATWEGIYEQYF. The full variable domain, in which reference TRBV9 and TRBJ2-7 provide the parts outside the CDR3, is DSGVTQTPKHLITATGQRVTLRCSPRSGDLSVYWYQQSLDQGLQFLIQYYNGEERAKGNILERFSAQQFPDLHSELNLSSLELGDSALYFCASSATWEGIYEQYFGPGTRLTVT.

This CDR3 is CASSLSSGSSTDTQYF. V and J are TRBV12-3 or TRBV12-4 and TRBJ2-3; the D call from TCRdb, TRBD2, cannot be confirmed without DNA. The CDR3 covers 16 residues.

The chain links TRBV24-1 to TRBJ2-2. CDR3 length equals 14 residues. CDR1 is KGHDR, CDR2 SFDVKD, per germline. The CDR3 protein is CATSDRKLTGELFF.

The chain recombines TRBV12-3 or TRBV12-4 with TRBJ2-3; the TCRdb call, TRBD2, lacks DNA for checking. The CDR3 is made up of 15 amino acids. CDR3 amino acids: CASSQDVGGRDTQYF.

The chain employs TRBV3-1 and TRBJ2-5; the D gene TCRdb calls, TRBD2, cannot be checked with no DNA. The CDR3 covers 18 residues. Germline V lookup: CDR1 LGHDT, CDR2 YNNKEL (reference sequence). CDR3 region: CASSQDWGTSGRHETQYF.

The rearrangement joins TRBV4-1 to TRBJ1-5; checking the TCRdb D call of TRBD1 is not possible without DNA. Germline V lookup: CDR1 MGHRA, CDR2 YSYEKL. The CDR3 has 16 amino acids. This CDR3 reads CASSQGTGGGNQPQHF.

The chain employs TRBV29-1 and TRBJ2-2; TCRdb indicates TRBD1, and absent DNA this call remains unverified. The CDR3 spans 13 residues. CDR1 and CDR2 (germline): SQVTM, ANQGSEA. The CDR3 reads CSATGSGTGELFF.

The chain employs TRBV20-1 and TRBJ2-3; lacking DNA, the TRBD1 call made by TCRdb goes unchecked. This CDR3 is 16 amino acids long. Germline CDR1 and CDR2: DFQATT and SNEGSKA (reference sequence). The chain's CDR3 is CSARVSTGTGTDTQYF.

The chain is built from TRBV30 and TRBJ2-1. The CDR3 runs 11 residues. CDR1 is GTSNPN and CDR2 is SVGIG in the germline V gene (reference sequence). This CDR3 is CAWRQWDEQFF.

This chain uses TRBV21-1 with TRBJ2-5; absent DNA, TCRdb's TRBD2 call cannot be checked. TRBV21-1 is a listed pseudogene. The CDR3 has 17 amino acids. This chain's CDR3 is CASSKEGLAGARETQYF.

The chain carries TRBV7-3 and TRBJ2-3. The CDR3 totals 14 residues. Germline V gene lookup returns CDR1 SGHTA and CDR2 FQGTGA. The CDR3 loop reads CASSLNVGKNTQYF.

CDR3 in amino acids: CASSLSLTSGRGPSGANVLTF. This chain joins TRBV5-1 and TRBJ2-6; TCRdb proposes TRBD2, but this gene call is untestable without DNA. Germline V CDR1 and CDR2: SGHRS, YFSETQ. This CDR3 is built from 21 residues.

The chain couples TRBV15 to TRBJ2-3; without DNA, the TCRdb call of TRBD1 cannot be checked. Germline V CDR1 and CDR2: LNHNV, YYDKDF (reference sequence). The CDR3 extends over 15 amino acids. This CDR3 reads CATSRVQGRGGTQYF.

The chain combines TRBV20-1 with TRBJ2-1. The CDR3 runs 14 residues. Germline V CDR1 and CDR2: DFQATT, SNEGSKA (reference sequence). CDR3 protein: CSARSVSPHNEQFF.

This rearrangement joins TRBV5-1 to TRBJ2-2; TCRdb reports TRBD1, a call that lacks DNA to check it against. The CDR3 has 16 residues. The germline V gene encodes CDR1 SGHRS and CDR2 YFSETQ. The CDR3 reads CASSSTGGQNTGELFF.